This T cell receptor (beta chain) comes out of a study of T cell changes during pregnancy in multiple sclerosis. Repertoires were generated with immunoSEQ multiplex PCR, while TCRdb's copy carries only in-frame clones and drops some. The table has tens of thousands of clones, around 90% seen once; the top ten hold about 0.73%. Germline-derived CDR1 and CDR2 are SGHAT and FQNNGV. V dropped 7 bases and J dropped 5; count of bases not matched to a gene: 16. CDR3 length equals 17 residues. The receptor was derived from a female donor with multiple sclerosis, enrolled in a pregnancy study. The specimen was CD4+ T cells from peripheral blood mononuclear cells, collected in the first trimester of pregnancy. The rearrangement joins TRBV11-2 to TRBJ2-1; 8 bases agree with TRBD2. CDR3 in amino acids: CASTAPYPSGPNNEQFF. DNA of the CDR3: TGTGCCAGCACGGCCCCATACCCTAGCGGGCCTAACAATGAGCAGTTCTTC.